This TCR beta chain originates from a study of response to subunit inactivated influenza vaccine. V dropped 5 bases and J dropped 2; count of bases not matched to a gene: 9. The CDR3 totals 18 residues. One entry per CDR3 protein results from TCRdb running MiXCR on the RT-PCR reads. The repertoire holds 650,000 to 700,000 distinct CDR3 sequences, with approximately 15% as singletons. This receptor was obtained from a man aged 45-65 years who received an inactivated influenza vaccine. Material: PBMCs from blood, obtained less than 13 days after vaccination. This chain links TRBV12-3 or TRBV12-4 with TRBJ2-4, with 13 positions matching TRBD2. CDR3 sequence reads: CASSLTTSGGASKNIQYF. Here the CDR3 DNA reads TGTGCCAGCAGTCTTACTACTAGCGGGGGGGCCTCCAAAAACATTCAGTACTTC.